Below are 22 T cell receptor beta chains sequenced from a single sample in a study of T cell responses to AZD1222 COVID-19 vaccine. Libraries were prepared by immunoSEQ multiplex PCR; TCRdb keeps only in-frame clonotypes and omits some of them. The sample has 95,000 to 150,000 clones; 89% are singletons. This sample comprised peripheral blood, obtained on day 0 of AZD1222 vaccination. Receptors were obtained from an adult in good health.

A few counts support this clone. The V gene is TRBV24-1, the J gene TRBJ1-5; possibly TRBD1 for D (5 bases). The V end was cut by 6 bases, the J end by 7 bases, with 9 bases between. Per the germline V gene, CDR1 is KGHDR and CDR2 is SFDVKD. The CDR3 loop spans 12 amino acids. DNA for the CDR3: TGTGCCACCAGTCAGGCAGGGCAGCCCCAGCATTTT. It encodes CATSQAGQPQHF.

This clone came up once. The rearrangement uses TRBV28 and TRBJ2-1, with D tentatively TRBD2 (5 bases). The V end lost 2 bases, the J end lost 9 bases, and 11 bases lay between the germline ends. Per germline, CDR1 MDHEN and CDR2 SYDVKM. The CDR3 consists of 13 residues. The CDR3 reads CASSLVGAVEQFF. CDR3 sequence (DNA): TGTGCCAGCAGTTTAGTGGGAGCGGTTGAGCAGTTCTTC. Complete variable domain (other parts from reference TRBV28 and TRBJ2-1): DVKVTQSSRYLVKRTGEKVFLECVQDMDHENMFWYRQDPGLGLRLIYFSYDVKMKEKGDIPEGYSVSREKKERFSLILESASTNQTSMYLCASSLVGAVEQFFGPGTRLTVL.

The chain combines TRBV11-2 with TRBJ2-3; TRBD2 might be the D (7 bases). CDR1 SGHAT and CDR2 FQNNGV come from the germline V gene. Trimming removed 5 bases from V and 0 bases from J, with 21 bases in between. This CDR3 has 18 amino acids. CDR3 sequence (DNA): TGTGCCAGCAGCCACGGGGGGCGAGACGCTACTAGCACAGATACGCAGTATTTT. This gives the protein CASSHGGRDATSTDTQYF. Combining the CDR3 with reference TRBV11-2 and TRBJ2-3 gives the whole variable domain EAGVAQSPRYKIIEKRQSVAFWCNPISGHATLYWYQQILGQGPKLLIQFQNNGVVDDSQLPKDRFSAERLKGVDSTLKIQPAKLEDSAVYLCASSHGGRDATSTDTQYFGPGTRLTVL.

The CDR3 region is CASSLWSGRNTDTQYF. DNA for the CDR3: TGTGCCAGCAGCTTGTGGTCGGGACGGAACACAGATACGCAGTATTTT. This sequence joins TRBV5-8 and TRBJ2-3; D might be TRBD1 or TRBD2, each matching 5 bases. The CDR3 sequence is 16 residues long. Trimming left V 1 base short and J 2 bases short, with 14 bases between. In germline, CDR1 is SGHTS, CDR2 YDEGEE.

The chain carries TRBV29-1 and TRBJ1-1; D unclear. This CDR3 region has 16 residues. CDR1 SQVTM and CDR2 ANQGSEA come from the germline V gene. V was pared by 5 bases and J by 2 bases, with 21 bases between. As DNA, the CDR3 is TGCAGCGTTCTACTAGGCACAGCAGCCGGCAACACTGAAGCTTTCTTT. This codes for CSVLLGTAAGNTEAFF.

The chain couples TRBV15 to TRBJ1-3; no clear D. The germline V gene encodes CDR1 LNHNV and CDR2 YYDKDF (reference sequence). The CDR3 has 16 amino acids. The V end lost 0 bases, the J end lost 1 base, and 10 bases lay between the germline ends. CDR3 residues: CATSRDSRASGNTIYF. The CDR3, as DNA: TGTGCCACCAGCAGAGATTCTAGGGCGTCTGGAAACACCATATATTTT.

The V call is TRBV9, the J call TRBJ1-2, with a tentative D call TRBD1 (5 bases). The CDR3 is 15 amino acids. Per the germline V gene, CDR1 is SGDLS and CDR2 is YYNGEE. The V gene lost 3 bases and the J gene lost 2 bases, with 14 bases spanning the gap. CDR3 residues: CASSAGTPGNYGYTF. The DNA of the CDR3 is TGTGCCAGCAGCGCCGGGACCCCCGGCAACTATGGCTACACCTTC. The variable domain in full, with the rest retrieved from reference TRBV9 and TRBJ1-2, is DSGVTQTPKHLITATGQRVTLRCSPRSGDLSVYWYQQSLDQGLQFLIQYYNGEERAKGNILERFSAQQFPDLHSELNLSSLELGDSALYFCASSAGTPGNYGYTFGSGTRLTVV.

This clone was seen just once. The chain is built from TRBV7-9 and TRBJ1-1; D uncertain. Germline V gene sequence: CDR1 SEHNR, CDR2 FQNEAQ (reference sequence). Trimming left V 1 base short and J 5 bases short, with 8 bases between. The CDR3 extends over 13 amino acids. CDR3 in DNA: TGTGCCAGCAGCTTAGAGGTTTATACTGAAGCTTTCTTT. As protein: CASSLEVYTEAFF.

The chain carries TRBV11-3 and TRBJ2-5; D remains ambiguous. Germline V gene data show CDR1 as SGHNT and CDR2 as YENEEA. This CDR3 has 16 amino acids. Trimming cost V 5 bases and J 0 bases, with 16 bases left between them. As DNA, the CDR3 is TGTGCCAGCAGCCCGAGCACACAGAACCACCAAGAGACCCAGTACTTC. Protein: CASSPSTQNHQETQYF.

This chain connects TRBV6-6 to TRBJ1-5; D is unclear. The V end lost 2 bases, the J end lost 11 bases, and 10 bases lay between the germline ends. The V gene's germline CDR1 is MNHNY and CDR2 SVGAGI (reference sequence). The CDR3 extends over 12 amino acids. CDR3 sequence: CASSYPGHSQHF. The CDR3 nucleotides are TGTGCCAGCAGTTACCCGGGCCATTCCCAGCATTTT.

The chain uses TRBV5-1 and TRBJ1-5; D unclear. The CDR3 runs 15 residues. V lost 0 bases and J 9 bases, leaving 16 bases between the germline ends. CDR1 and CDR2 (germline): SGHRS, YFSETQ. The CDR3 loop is CASSLAGSPAGPQHF. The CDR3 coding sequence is TGCGCCAGCAGCTTGGCCGGGTCCCCCGCCGGGCCCCAGCATTTT.

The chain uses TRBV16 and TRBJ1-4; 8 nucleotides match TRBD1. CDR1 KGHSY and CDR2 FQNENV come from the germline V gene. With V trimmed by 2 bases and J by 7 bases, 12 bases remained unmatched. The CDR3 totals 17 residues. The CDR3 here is CASSQVTGDDLTEKLFF. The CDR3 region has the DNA TGTGCCAGCAGCCAAGTGACAGGGGACGACCTCACTGAAAAACTGTTTTTT. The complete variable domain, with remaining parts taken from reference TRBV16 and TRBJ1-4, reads GEEVAQTPKHLVRGEGQKAKLYCAPIKGHSYVFWYQQVLKNEFKFLISFQNENVFDETGMPKERFSAKCLPNSPCSLEIQATKLEDSAVYFCASSQVTGDDLTEKLFFGSGTQLSVL.

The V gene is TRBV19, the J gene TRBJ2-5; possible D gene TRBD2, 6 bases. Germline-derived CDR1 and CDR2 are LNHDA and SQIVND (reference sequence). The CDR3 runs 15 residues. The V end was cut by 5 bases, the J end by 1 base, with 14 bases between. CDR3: CASSGRDDVQETQYF. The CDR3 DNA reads TGTGCCAGTAGTGGGCGGGATGATGTCCAAGAGACCCAGTACTTC.

The CDR3 DNA is TGTGCCACCTCCGGGGATGGCTATGGCTACACCTTC. Translated: CATSGDGYGYTF. This chain links TRBV24-1 with TRBJ1-2, with D uncertain. The V and J ends lost 9 bases and 4 bases respectively, with 11 bases between them. Germline CDR1 is KGHDR and CDR2 is SFDVKD. The CDR3 is 12 residues long.

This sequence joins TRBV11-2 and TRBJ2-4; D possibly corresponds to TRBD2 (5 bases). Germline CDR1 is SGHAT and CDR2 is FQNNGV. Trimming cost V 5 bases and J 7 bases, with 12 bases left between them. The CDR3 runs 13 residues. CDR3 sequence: CASSAIEGNIQYF. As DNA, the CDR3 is TGTGCCAGCAGCGCCATTGAGGGTAACATTCAGTACTTC.

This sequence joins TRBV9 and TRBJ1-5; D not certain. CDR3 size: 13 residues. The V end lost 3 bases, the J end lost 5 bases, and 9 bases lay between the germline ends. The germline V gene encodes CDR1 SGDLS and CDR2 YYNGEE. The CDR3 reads CASSGKEDQPQHF. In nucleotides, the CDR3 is TGTGCCAGCAGCGGGAAGGAGGATCAGCCCCAGCATTTT.

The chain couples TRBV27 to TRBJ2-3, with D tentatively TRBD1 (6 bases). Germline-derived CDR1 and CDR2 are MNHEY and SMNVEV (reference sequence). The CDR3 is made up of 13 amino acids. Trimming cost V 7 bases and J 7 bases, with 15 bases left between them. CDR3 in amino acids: CASTRERGYTQYF. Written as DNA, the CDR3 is TGTGCCAGCACCCGGGAAAGGGGGTATACGCAGTATTTT.

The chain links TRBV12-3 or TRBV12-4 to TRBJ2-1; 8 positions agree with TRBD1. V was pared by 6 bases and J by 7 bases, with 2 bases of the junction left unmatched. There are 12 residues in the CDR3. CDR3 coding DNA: TGTGCCAGCAGCAGGACAGGGAATGAGCAGTTCTTC. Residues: CASSRTGNEQFF.

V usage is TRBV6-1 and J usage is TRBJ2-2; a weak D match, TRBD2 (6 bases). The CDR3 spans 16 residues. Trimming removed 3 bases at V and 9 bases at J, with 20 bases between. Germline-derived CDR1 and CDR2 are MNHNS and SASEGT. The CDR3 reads CASSDVSRGSFRELFF. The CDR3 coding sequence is TGTGCCAGCAGTGACGTTTCTCGGGGGTCTTTTCGGGAGCTGTTTTTT.

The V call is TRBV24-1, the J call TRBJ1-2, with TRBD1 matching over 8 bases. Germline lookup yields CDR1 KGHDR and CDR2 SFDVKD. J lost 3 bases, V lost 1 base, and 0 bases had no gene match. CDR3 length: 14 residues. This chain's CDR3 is CATSDLQGDYGYTF. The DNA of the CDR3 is TGTGCCACCAGTGATTTACAGGGGGACTATGGCTACACCTTC.

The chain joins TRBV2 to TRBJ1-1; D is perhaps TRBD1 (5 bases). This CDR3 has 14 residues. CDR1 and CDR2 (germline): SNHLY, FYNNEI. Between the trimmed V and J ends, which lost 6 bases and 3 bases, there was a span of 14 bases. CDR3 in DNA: TGTGCCAGCAGAGAACCCGAAGGGGACACTGAAGCTTTCTTT. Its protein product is CASREPEGDTEAFF.

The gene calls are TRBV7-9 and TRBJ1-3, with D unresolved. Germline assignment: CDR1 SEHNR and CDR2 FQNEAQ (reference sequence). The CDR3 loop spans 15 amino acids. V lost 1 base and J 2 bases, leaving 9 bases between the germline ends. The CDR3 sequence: CASSLDPVAGNTIYF. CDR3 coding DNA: TGTGCCAGCAGCTTAGATCCAGTCGCTGGAAACACCATATATTTT.